Described below is a single T cell receptor beta chain sequence and its context. This sample was taken from a study of T cell changes during pregnancy in multiple sclerosis. Some clones are missing from TCRdb's copy, which holds only in-frame ones; the method was immunoSEQ multiplex PCR. The sample holds about 50,000 clones, 92% seen once. The ends were cut back, 9 bases at V and 3 bases at J, with 12 bases in the middle. Looked up from germline, CDR1 is SNHLY and CDR2 is FYNNEI. The CDR3 is 13 residues long. V gene TRBV2 combines with J gene TRBJ1-5; possibly TRBD1 for D (6 bases). The sequences come from CD4+ T cells from peripheral blood mononuclear cells, collected after pregnancy. The receptor was isolated from a female donor in good health, enrolled as a control in a pregnancy study. This CDR3 is CASGGDTNQPQHF. CDR3 DNA: TGTGCCAGTGGGGGGGACACCAATCAGCCCCAGCATTTT.